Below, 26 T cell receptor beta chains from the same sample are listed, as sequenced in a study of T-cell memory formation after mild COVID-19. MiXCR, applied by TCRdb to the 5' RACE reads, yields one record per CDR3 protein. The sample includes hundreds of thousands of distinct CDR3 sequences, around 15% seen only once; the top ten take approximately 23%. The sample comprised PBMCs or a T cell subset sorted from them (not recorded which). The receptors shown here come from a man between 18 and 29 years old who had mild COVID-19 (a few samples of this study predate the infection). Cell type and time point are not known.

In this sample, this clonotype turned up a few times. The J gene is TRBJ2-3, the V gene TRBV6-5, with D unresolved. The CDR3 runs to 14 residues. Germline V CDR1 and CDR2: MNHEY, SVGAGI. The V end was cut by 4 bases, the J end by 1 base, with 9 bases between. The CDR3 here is CASSSVLGTDTQYF. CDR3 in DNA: TGTGCCAGCAGTTCCGTACTCGGCACAGATACGCAGTATTTT.

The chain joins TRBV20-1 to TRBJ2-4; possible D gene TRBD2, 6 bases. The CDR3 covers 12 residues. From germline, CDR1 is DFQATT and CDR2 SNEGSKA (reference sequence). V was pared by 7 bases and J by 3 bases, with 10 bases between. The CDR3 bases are TGCAGTGTTCCGACTAGCAAAAACATTCAGTACTTC. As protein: CSVPTSKNIQYF.

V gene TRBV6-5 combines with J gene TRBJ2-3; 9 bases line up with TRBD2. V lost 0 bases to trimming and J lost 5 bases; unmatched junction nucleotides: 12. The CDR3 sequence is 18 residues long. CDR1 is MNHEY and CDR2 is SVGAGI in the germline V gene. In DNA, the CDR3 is TGTGCCAGCAGTTACTCACCACCGGGTAGCGGGGGTGTAGATACGCAGTATTTT. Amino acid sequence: CASSYSPPGSGGVDTQYF.

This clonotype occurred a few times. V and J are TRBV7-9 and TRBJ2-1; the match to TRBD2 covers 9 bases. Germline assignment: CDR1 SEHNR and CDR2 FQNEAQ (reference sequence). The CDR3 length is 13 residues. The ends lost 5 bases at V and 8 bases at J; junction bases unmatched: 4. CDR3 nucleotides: TGTGCCAGCAGCGACGGCGGGGGGGATGAGCAGTTCTTC. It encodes CASSDGGGDEQFF.

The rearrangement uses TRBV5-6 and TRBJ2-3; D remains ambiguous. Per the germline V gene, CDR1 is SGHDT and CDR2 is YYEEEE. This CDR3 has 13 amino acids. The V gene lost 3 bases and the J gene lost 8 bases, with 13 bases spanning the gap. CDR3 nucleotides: TGTGCCAGCAGCTCTTTCCTGGGTGGTACGCAGTATTTT. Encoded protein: CASSSFLGGTQYF.

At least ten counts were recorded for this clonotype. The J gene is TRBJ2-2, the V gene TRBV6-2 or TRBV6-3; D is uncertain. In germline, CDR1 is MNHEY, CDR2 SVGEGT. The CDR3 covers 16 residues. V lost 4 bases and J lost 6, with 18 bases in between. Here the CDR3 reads CASSLGIPWEPGELFF. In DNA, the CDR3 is TGTGCCAGCAGTTTGGGGATCCCTTGGGAACCCGGGGAGCTGTTTTTT.

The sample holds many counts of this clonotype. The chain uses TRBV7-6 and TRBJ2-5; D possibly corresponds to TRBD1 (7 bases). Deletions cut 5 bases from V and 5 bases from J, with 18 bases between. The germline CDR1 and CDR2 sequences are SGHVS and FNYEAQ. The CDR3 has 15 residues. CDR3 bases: TGTGCCAGCAGCCCTTGGACAGGAGGGGGGGAGACCCAGTACTTC. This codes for CASSPWTGGGETQYF. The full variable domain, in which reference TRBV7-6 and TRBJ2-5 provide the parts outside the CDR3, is GAGVSQSPRYKVTKRGQDVALRCDPISGHVSLYWYRQALGQGPEFLTYFNYEAQQDKSGLPNDRFSAERPEGSISTLTIQRTEQRDSAMYRCASSPWTGGGETQYFGPGTRLLVL.

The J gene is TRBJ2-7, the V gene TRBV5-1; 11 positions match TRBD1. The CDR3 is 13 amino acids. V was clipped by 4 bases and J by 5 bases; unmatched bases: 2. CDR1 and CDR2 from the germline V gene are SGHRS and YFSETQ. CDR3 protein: CASSRTGGHEQYF. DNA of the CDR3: TGCGCCAGCAGCCGGACAGGGGGCCACGAGCAGTACTTC.

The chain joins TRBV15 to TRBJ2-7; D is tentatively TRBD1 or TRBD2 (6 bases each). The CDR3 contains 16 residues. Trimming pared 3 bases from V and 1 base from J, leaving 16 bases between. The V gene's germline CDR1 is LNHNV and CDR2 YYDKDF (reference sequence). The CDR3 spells CATSREGGPGSYEQYF. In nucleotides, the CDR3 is TGTGCCACCAGCAGGGAAGGGGGGCCCGGATCCTACGAGCAGTACTTC. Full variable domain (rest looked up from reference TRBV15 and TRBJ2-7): DAMVIQNPRYQVTQFGKPVTLSCSQTLNHNVMYWYQQKSSQAPKLLFHYYDKDFNNEADTPDNFQSRRPNTSFCFLDIRSPGLGDTAMYLCATSREGGPGSYEQYFGPGTRLTVT.

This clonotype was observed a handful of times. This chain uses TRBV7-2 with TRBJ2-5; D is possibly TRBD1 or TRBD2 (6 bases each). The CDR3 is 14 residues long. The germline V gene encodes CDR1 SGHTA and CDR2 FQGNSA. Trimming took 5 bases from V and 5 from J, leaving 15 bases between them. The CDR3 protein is CASSPSGARETQYF. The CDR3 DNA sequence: TGTGCCAGCAGCCCCTCGGGGGCGCGGGAGACCCAGTACTTC.

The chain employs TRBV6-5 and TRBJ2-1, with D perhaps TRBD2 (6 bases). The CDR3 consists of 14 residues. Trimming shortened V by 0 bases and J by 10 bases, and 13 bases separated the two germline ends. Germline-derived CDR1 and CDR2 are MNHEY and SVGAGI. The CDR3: CASSYSTRGGEQFF. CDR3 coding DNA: TGTGCCAGCAGTTACTCGACGCGGGGAGGAGAGCAGTTCTTC.

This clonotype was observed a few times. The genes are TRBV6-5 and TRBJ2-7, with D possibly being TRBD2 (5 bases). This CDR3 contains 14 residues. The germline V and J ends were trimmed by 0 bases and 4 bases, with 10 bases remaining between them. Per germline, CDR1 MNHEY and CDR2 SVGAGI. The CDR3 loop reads CASSYSRGQYEQYF. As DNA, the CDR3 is TGTGCCAGCAGTTACTCTCGAGGGCAGTACGAGCAGTACTTC.

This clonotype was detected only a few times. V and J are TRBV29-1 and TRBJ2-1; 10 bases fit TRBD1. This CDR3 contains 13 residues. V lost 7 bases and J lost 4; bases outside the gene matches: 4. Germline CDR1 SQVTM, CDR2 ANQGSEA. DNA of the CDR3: TGCAGCGCTAGGACAGGGGGATACAATGAGCAGTTCTTC. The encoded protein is CSARTGGYNEQFF.

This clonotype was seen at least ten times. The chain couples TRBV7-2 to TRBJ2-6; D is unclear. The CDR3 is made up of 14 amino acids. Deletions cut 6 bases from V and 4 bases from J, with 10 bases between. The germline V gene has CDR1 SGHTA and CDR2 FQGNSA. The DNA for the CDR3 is TGTGCCAGCAGTGGTTATTCCGGGGCCAACGTCCTGACTTTC. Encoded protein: CASSGYSGANVLTF. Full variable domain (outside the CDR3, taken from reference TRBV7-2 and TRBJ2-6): GAGVSQSPSNKVTEKGKDVELRCDPISGHTALYWYRQSLGQGLEFLIYFQGNSAPDKSGLPSDRFSAERTGGSVSTLTIQRTQQEDSAVYLCASSGYSGANVLTFGAGSRLTVL.

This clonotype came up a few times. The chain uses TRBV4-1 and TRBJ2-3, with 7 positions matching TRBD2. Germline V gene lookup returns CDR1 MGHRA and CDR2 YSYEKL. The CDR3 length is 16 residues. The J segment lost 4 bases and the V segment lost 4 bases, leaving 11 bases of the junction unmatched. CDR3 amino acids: CASSPLGPTSPDTQYF. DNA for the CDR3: TGCGCCAGCAGCCCCCTGGGGCCGACTAGCCCAGATACGCAGTATTTT.

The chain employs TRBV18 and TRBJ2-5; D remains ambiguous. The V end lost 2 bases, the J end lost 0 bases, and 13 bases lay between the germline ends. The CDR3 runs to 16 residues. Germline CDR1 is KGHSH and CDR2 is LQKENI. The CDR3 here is CASSPAGGQYQETQYF. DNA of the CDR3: TGTGCCAGCTCACCAGCAGGCGGCCAGTACCAAGAGACCCAGTACTTC. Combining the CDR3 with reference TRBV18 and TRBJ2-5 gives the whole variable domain NAGVMQNPRHLVRRRGQEARLRCSPMKGHSHVYWYRQLPEEGLKFMVYLQKENIIDESGMPKERFSAEFPKEGPSILRIQQVVRGDSAAYFCASSPAGGQYQETQYFGPGTRLLVL.

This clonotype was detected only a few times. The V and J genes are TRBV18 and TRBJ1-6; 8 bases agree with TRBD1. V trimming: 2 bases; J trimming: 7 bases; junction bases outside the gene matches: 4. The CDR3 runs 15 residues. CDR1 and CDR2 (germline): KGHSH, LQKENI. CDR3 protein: CASSPGTGSNSPLHF. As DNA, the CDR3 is TGTGCCAGCTCACCAGGGACAGGTTCGAATTCACCCCTCCACTTT.

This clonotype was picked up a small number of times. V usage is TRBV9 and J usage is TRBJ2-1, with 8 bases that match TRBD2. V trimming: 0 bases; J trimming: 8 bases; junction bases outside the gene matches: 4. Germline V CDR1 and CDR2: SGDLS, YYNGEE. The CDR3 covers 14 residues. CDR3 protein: CASSVGREGDEQFF. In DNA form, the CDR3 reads TGTGCCAGCAGCGTAGGTCGGGAGGGAGATGAGCAGTTCTTC.

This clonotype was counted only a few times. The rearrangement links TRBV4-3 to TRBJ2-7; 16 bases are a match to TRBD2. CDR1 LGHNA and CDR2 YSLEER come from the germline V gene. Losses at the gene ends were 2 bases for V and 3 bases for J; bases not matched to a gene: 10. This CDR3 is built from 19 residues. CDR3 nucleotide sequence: TGCGCCAGCAGCCAACGGGGACTAGCGGGGGGGCCGGTCCTCTACGAGCAGTACTTC. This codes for CASSQRGLAGGPVLYEQYF.

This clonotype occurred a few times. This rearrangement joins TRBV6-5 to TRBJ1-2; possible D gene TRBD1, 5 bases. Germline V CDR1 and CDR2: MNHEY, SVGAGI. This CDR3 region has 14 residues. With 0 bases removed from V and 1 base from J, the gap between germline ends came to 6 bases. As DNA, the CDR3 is TGTGCCAGCAGTTACTCCCAGGGTAACTATGGCTACACCTTC. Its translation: CASSYSQGNYGYTF.

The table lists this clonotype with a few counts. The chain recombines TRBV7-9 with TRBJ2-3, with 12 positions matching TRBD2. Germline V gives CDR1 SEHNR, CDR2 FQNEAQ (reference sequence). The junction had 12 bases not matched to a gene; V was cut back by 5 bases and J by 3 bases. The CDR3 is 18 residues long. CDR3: CASSQTQLTSGGTDTQYF. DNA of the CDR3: TGTGCCAGCAGCCAAACCCAACTGACTAGCGGGGGTACAGATACGCAGTATTTT.

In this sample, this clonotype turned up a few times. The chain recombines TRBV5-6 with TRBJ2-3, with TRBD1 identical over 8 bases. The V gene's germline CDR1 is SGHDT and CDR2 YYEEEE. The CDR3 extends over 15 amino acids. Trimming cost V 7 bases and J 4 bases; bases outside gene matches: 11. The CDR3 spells CASSSQGAGADTQYF. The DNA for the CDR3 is TGTGCCAGCTCCTCGCAGGGGGCAGGAGCAGATACGCAGTATTTT.

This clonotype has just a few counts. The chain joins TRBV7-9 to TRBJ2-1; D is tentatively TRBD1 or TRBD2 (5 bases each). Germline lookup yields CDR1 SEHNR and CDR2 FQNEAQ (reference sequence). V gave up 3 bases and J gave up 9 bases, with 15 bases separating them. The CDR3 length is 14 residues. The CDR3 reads CASSFSPVGGEQFF. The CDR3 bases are TGTGCCAGCAGCTTTTCCCCCGTTGGGGGTGAGCAGTTCTTC.

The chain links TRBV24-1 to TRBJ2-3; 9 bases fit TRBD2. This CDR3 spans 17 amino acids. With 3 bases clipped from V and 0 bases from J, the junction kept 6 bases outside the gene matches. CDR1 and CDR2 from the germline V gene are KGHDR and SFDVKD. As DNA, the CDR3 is TGTGCCACCAGTGATCTCAGACTAGCGGCAAGCACAGATACGCAGTATTTT. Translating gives CATSDLRLAASTDTQYF.

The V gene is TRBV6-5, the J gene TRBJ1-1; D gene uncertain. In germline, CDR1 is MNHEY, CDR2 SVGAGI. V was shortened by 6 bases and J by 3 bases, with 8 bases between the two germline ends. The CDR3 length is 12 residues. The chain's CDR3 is CASSQMDTEAFF. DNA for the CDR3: TGTGCCAGCAGCCAAATGGACACTGAAGCTTTCTTT.

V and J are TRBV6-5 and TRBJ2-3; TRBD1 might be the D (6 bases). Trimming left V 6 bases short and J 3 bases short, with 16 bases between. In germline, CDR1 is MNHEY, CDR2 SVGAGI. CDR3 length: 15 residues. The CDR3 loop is CASRYLVQGTDTQYF. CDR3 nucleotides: TGTGCCAGCAGGTACCTAGTCCAGGGGACAGATACGCAGTATTTT.